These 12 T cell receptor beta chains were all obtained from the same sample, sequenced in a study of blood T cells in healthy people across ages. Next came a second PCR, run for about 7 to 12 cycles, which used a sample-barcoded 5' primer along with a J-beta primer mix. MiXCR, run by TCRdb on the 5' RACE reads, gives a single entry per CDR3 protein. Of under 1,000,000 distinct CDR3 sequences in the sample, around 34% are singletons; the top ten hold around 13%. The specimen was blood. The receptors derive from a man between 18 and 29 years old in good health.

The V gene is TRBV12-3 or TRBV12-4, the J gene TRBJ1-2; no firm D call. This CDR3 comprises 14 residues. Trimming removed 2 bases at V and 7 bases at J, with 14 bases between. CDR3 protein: CASSLSGKEFGYTF. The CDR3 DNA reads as TGTGCCAGCAGTTTATCGGGGAAAGAGTTTGGCTACACCTTC.

Here the CDR3 reads CASSLGAASPSGEQYF. CDR3 nucleotide sequence: TGTGCCAGCAGTTTAGGGGCGGCCTCCCCAAGTGGCGAGCAGTACTTC. The rearrangement joins TRBV12-3 or TRBV12-4 to TRBJ2-7; D is uncertain. Trimming removed 1 base at V and 6 bases at J, with 19 bases between. This CDR3 is built from 16 residues.

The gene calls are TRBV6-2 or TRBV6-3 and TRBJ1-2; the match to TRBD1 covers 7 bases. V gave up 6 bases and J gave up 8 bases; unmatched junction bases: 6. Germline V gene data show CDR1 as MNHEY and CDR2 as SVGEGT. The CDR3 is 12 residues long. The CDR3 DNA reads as TGTGCCAGCAGAGAGGGGGCGCGAGGCTACACCTTC. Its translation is CASREGARGYTF.

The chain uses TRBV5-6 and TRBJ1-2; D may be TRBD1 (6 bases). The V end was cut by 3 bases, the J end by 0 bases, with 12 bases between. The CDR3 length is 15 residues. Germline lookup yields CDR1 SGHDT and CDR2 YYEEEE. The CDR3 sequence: CASSYRDTANYGYTF. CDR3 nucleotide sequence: TGTGCCAGCAGCTACCGGGACACCGCTAACTATGGCTACACCTTC.

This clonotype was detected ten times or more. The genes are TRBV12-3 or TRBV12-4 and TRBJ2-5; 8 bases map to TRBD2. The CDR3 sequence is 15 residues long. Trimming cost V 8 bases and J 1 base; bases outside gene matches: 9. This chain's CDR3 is CASAPYGLAQETQYF. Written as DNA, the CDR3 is TGTGCCAGCGCCCCTTACGGACTAGCCCAAGAGACCCAGTACTTC.

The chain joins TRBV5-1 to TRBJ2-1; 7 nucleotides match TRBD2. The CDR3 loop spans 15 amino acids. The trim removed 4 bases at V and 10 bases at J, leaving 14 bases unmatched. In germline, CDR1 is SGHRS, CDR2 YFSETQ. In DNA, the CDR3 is TGCGCCAGCAGCCGGGCGGGGGACCCGAAGGAAGAGCAGTTCTTC. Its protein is CASSRAGDPKEEQFF.

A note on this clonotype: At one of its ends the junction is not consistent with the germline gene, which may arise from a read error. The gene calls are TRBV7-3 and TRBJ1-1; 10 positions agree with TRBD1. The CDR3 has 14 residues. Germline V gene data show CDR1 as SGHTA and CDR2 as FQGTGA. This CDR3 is CVSSSTGGPTEAFF. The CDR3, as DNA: TGTGTCAGCAGCTCGACAGGGGGCCCAACTGAAGCTTTCTTT.

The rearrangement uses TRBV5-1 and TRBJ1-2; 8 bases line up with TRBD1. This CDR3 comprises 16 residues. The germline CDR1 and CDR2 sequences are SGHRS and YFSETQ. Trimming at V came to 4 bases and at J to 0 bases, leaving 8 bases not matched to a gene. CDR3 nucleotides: TGCGCCAGCAGCCTGCAGGGACAGGAAGCTAACTATGGCTACACCTTC. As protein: CASSLQGQEANYGYTF.

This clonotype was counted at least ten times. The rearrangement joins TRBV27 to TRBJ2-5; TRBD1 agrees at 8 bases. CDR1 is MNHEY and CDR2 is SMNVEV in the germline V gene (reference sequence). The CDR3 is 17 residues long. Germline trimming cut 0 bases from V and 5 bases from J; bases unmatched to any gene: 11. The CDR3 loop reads CASSLSGTGNLVETQYF. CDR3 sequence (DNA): TGTGCCAGCAGTTTATCCGGGACAGGAAATTTGGTGGAGACCCAGTACTTC.

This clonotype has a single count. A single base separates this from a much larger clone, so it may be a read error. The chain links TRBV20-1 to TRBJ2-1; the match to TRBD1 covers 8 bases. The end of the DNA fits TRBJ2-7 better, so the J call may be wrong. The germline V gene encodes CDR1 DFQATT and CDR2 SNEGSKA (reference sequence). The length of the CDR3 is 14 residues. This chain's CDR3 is CSARDNRGYNEQYF. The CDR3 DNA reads TGCAGTGCTAGAGACAACAGGGGGTACAATGAGCAGTACTTC.

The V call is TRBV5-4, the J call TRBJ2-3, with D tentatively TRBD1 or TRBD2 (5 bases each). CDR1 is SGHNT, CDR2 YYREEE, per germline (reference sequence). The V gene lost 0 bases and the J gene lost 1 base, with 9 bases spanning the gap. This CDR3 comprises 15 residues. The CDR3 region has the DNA TGTGCCAGCAGCTTGGGGTCGGGACGCACAGATACGCAGTATTTT. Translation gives CASSLGSGRTDTQYF.

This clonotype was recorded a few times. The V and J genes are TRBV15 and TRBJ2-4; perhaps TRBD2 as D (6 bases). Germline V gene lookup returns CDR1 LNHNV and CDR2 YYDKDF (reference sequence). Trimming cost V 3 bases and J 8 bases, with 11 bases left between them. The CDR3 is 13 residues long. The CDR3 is CATSSGGSDIQYF. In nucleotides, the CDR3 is TGTGCCACCAGCAGCGGAGGGAGCGACATTCAGTACTTC.